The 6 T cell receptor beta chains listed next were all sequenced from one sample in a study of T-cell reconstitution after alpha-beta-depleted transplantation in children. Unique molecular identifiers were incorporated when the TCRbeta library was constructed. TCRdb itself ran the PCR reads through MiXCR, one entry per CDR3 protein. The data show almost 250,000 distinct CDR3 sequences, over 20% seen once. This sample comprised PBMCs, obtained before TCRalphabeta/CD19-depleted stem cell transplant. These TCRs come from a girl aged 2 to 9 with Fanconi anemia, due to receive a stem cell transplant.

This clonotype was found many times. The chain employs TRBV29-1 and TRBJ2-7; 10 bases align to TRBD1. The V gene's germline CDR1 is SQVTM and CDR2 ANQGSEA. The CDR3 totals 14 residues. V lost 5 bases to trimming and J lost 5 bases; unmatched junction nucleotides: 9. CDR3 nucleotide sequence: TGCAGCGTTTTGGCCGGGGACAGGGGCAACGAGCAGTACTTC. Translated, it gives CSVLAGDRGNEQYF.

The DNA for the CDR3 is TGTGCCAGCAGCGCCTCAGGAGGCACCGGGGAGCTGTTTTTT. Its translation is CASSASGGTGELFF. V and J are TRBV9 and TRBJ2-2, with D maybe TRBD2 (5 bases). The CDR3 is 14 residues long. Deletions cut 3 bases from V and 4 bases from J, with 10 bases between. Germline loops: CDR1 SGDLS, CDR2 YYNGEE.

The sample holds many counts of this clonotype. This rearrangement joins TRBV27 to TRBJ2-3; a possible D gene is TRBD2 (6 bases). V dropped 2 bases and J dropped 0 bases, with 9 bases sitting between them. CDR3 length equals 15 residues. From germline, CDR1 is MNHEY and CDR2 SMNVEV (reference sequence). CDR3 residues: CASSLGDSSTDTQYF. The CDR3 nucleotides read TGTGCCAGCAGTTTAGGGGACTCTAGCACAGATACGCAGTATTTT.

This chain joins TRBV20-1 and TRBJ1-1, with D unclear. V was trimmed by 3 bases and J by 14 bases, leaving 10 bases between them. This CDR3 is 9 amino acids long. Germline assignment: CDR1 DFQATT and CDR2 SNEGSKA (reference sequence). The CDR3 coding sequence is TGCAGTGCTAGCCCACTTCTCTTCTTT. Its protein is CSASPLLFF.

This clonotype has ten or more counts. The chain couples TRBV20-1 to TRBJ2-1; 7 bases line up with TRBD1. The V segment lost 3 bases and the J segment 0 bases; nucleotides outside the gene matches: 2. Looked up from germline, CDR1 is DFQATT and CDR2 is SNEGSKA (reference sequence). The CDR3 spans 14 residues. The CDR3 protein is CSASRDSSYNEQFF. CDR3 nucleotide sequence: TGCAGTGCTAGCAGGGACAGCTCCTACAATGAGCAGTTCTTC.

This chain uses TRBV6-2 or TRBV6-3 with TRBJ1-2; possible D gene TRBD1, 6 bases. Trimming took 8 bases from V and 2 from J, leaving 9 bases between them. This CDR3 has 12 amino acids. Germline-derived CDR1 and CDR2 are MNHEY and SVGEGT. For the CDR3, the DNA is TGTGCCAGCCGGACAGTCAACTATGGCTACACCTTC. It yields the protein CASRTVNYGYTF.